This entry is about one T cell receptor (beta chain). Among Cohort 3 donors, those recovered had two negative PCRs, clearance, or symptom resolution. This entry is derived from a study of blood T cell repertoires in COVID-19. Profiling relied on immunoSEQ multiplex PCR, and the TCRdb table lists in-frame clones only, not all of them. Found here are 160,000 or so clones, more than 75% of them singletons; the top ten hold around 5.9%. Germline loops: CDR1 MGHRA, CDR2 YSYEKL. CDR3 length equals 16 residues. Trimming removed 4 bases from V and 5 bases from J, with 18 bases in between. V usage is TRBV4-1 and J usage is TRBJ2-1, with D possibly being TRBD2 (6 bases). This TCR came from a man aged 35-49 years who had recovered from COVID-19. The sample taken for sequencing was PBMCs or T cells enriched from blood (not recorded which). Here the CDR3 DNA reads TGCGCCAGCAGCCCCGGTTTGGCGGGGCGTAACAATGAGCAGTTCTTC. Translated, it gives CASSPGLAGRNNEQFF.